A single sample is the source of the 4 T cell receptor beta chains below, sequenced in a study of OX40 agonist ivuxolimab in advanced cancers. Method: immunoSEQ multiplex PCR; TCRdb's copy keeps in-frame clones and lacks some. The table includes 80,000 or so clones, approximately 95% detected once. The sample in question was CD4+ or CD8+ T cells sorted from blood, obtained in a trial of the OX40 agonist ivuxolimab. The receptor set was obtained from an adult with an advanced solid tumor such as melanoma, head and neck, liver or kidney cancer.

The chain couples TRBV9 to TRBJ1-4, with unresolved D. The CDR3 runs to 15 residues. The ends were cut back, 0 bases at V and 0 bases at J, with 6 bases in the middle. Germline CDR1 and CDR2: SGDLS and YYNGEE. The CDR3 DNA reads TGTGCCAGCAGCGTAGGTGGGGCAACTAATGAAAAACTGTTTTTT. Translating gives CASSVGGATNEKLFF. The complete variable domain, with remaining parts taken from reference TRBV9 and TRBJ1-4, reads DSGVTQTPKHLITATGQRVTLRCSPRSGDLSVYWYQQSLDQGLQFLIQYYNGEERAKGNILERFSAQQFPDLHSELNLSSLELGDSALYFCASSVGGATNEKLFFGSGTQLSVL.

J is TRBJ2-2 and V is TRBV28; possible D gene TRBD2, 5 bases. The CDR3 runs 12 residues. Trimming removed 6 bases from V and 6 bases from J, with 8 bases in between. CDR1 is MDHEN and CDR2 is SYDVKM in the germline V gene. As DNA, the CDR3 is TGTGCCAGCAGCCTGAGGGCCGGGGAGCTGTTTTTT. It specifies CASSLRAGELFF.

This CDR3 is CAAAQGVDTEAFF. The CDR3 nucleotides are TGTGCCGCTGCTCAGGGGGTTGACACTGAAGCTTTCTTT. V usage is TRBV7-9 and J usage is TRBJ1-1; 7 bases line up with TRBD1. The CDR3 length is 13 residues. Germline lookup yields CDR1 SEHNR and CDR2 FQNEAQ (reference sequence). Trimming cost V 11 bases and J 3 bases; bases outside gene matches: 9. Filled out from reference TRBV7-9 and TRBJ1-1, the complete variable domain reads DTGVSQNPRHKITKRGQNVTFRCDPISEHNRLYWYRQTLGQGPEFLTYFQNEAQLEKSRLLSDRFSAERPKGSFSTLEIQRTEQGDSAMYLCAAAQGVDTEAFFGQGTRLTVV.

The genes are TRBV14 and TRBJ1-2; no firm D call. The germline CDR1 and CDR2 sequences are SGHDN and FVKESK. Trimming removed 4 bases at V and 8 bases at J, with 11 bases between. The CDR3 sequence is 12 residues long. CDR3 DNA: TGTGCCAGCAGCCCGGGCCCCGAAGGCTACACCTTC. This codes for CASSPGPEGYTF. The whole variable domain, filled in from reference TRBV14 and TRBJ1-2, reads EAGVTQFPSHSVIEKGQTVTLRCDPISGHDNLYWYRRVMGKEIKFLLHFVKESKQDESGMPNNRFLAERTGGTYSTLKVQPAELEDSGVYFCASSPGPEGYTFGSGTRLTVV.